These 4 T cell receptor beta chains share one sample of origin, sequenced in a study of T cells in Graves' hyperthyroidism and ophthalmopathy. Template material for amplifying TCR beta CDR3 regions consisted of RNA transcripts. First-round RT-PCR of the TCR CDR3 relied on the HTBI primer set. TCRdb reprocessed the multiplex PCR reads via MiXCR and lists one record per CDR3 protein. The sample includes hundreds of thousands of distinct CDR3 sequences, roughly 37% of them seen just once. Sequencing used blood. All receptors derive from a young man with Graves' hyperthyroidism.

This chain connects TRBV12-3 or TRBV12-4 to TRBJ2-7, with 8 bases that match TRBD2. Trimming cost V 4 bases and J 6 bases; bases outside gene matches: 11. The CDR3 runs to 15 residues. CDR3 DNA sequence: TGTGCCAGCAGTTCCGAGCCGGGACTAGTTGTCGAGCAGTACTTC. Translating gives CASSSEPGLVVEQYF.

As concerns this clonotype: It may be a read error: a sequence one base away is much more abundant. The rearrangement links TRBV7-7 to TRBJ2-2; a weak D match, TRBD1 (6 bases). This CDR3 is 15 amino acids long. Germline CDR1 and CDR2: SSHAT and FNYEAQ (reference sequence). For the CDR3, the DNA is TGTGCTAGCAGCTTAGGGACAAGCAACACCGTGGAGCTGTTTTTT. This translates into CASSLGTSNTVELFF.

This clonotype was observed many times. The chain combines TRBV12-3 or TRBV12-4 with TRBJ2-7, with TRBD1 identical over 8 bases. This CDR3 comprises 14 residues. V gave up 7 bases and J gave up 2 bases; unmatched junction bases: 7. CDR3 amino acids: CASTPGQGPYEQYF. The CDR3 nucleotides are TGTGCCAGCACTCCCGGACAGGGACCCTACGAGCAGTACTTC.

Ten or more counts support this clonotype. This chain links TRBV20-1 with TRBJ1-1; no firm D call. CDR1 and CDR2 from the germline V gene are DFQATT and SNEGSKA (reference sequence). CDR3 length equals 11 residues. With 5 bases removed from V and 1 base from J, the gap between germline ends came to 5 bases. The CDR3 region has the DNA TGCAGTGCTTGGTGGAACACTGAAGCTTTCTTT. Its protein is CSAWWNTEAFF.